What follows are 32 T cell receptor beta chains derived from one specimen sequenced in a study of blood T cell repertoires in COVID-19. Assay used: immunoSEQ multiplex PCR; TCRdb lists only in-frame clones, some missing. The sample carries hundreds of thousands of clones, more than 80% recorded once. Sequencing was carried out using peripheral blood. The receptors come from a woman in her late teens or twenties with acute or convalescent COVID-19.

This chain joins TRBV7-8 and TRBJ1-3, with D possibly matching TRBD1 (5 bases). Trimming took 1 base from V and 2 from J, leaving 9 bases between them. This CDR3 contains 15 residues. From germline, CDR1 is SGHVS and CDR2 FQNEAQ. The CDR3, as DNA: TGTGCCAGCAGCTTAGGGGACTTTACTGGAAACACCATATATTTT. Translating it yields CASSLGDFTGNTIYF.

The chain couples TRBV2 to TRBJ1-6, with D possibly matching TRBD1 (5 bases). Germline V gene lookup returns CDR1 SNHLY and CDR2 FYNNEI. The V and J ends lost 6 bases and 5 bases respectively, with 20 bases between them. The length of the CDR3 is 17 residues. CDR3 sequence reads: CASSWGDPRYNNSPLHF. CDR3 DNA: TGTGCCAGCAGCTGGGGGGATCCCAGGTACAATAATTCACCCCTCCACTTT.

The V and J genes are TRBV19 and TRBJ2-3; the match to TRBD1 covers 8 bases. J lost 7 bases, V lost 5 bases, and 11 bases had no gene match. The CDR3 runs 15 residues. In germline, CDR1 is LNHDA, CDR2 SQIVND (reference sequence). The chain's CDR3 is CASSPEGQGLNTQYF. In DNA, the CDR3 is TGTGCCAGTAGTCCAGAAGGACAGGGTTTAAATACGCAGTATTTT.

The count of this clone is one. The CDR3 protein is CASSLEAFWASYNEQFF. In nucleotides, the CDR3 is TGCGCCAGCAGCTTGGAGGCCTTCTGGGCCTCCTACAATGAGCAGTTCTTC. This chain links TRBV5-1 with TRBJ2-1; D ambiguous. The CDR3 runs 17 residues. Per germline, CDR1 SGHRS and CDR2 YFSETQ. The V gene lost 0 bases and the J gene lost 0 bases, with 13 bases spanning the gap.

The V gene is TRBV12-2, the J gene TRBJ2-3; the table's D call of TRBD2 was not tested on the DNA. TRBV12-2 is given as a pseudogene. The CDR3 is 20 residues long. In nucleotides, the CDR3 is TGTGCAAGTCGCTTAGAAAATTTTAGGCGGGGGGGCTGCCAGTCAGATACGCAGTATTTT. This sequence encodes CASRLENFRRGGCQSDTQYF.

The chain carries TRBV6-5 and TRBJ1-1; 8 bases map to TRBD1. CDR1 is MNHEY and CDR2 is SVGAGI in the germline V gene. The CDR3 runs to 13 residues. Germline trimming cut 10 bases from V and 1 base from J; bases unmatched to any gene: 5. The chain's CDR3 is CATSGQENTEAFF. The CDR3 nucleotides read TGTGCCACATCGGGACAGGAGAACACTGAAGCTTTCTTT.

The chain carries TRBV5-6 and TRBJ2-3, with a tentative D call TRBD1 (5 bases). V was cut by 4 bases and J by 1 base, with 16 bases left in between. The CDR3 spans 16 residues. Germline lookup yields CDR1 SGHDT and CDR2 YYEEEE. The CDR3 here is CASSVGRGWGTDTQYF. The CDR3 DNA reads as TGTGCCAGCAGCGTAGGAAGGGGTTGGGGCACAGATACGCAGTATTTT.

This clone has only one observation. The chain is built from TRBV6-5 and TRBJ1-5, with a weak D call TRBD1 (6 bases). The CDR3 is 15 residues long. V dropped 5 bases and J dropped 2 bases, with 13 bases sitting between them. Germline assignment: CDR1 MNHEY and CDR2 SVGAGI. CDR3 amino acids: CASSKQGLGNQPQHF. The CDR3 region has the DNA TGTGCCAGCAGTAAACAGGGTTTGGGCAATCAGCCCCAGCATTTT.

The J gene is TRBJ1-1, the V gene TRBV11-1; D gene uncertain. The V end was cut by 2 bases, the J end by 11 bases, with 15 bases between. In germline, CDR1 is SGHAT, CDR2 FQDESV (reference sequence). This CDR3 is built from 13 residues. The CDR3 nucleotides are TGTGCCAGCAGCTTACTGAGCGAGGCGATTGCTTTCTTT. Translation: CASSLLSEAIAFF.

The rearrangement uses TRBV27 and TRBJ2-2; TRBD1 matches 9 bases. Germline loops: CDR1 MNHEY, CDR2 SMNVEV (reference sequence). The J segment lost 5 bases and the V segment lost 10 bases, leaving 11 bases of the junction unmatched. The CDR3 loop spans 15 amino acids. The CDR3 spells CATKDRGGWTGELFF. The CDR3 DNA follows: TGTGCCACCAAGGACAGGGGCGGGTGGACCGGGGAGCTGTTTTTT.

This sequence joins TRBV29-1 and TRBJ1-1; a weak D match, TRBD1 (5 bases). The CDR3 is 12 residues long. Germline loops: CDR1 SQVTM, CDR2 ANQGSEA. V was pared by 6 bases and J by 5 bases, with 13 bases between. The DNA of the CDR3 is TGCAGCGTCCACCCGGGGGAAACTGAAGCTTTCTTT. This gives the protein CSVHPGETEAFF.

The rearrangement links TRBV19 to TRBJ1-2; D is possibly TRBD1 (6 bases). The V and J ends lost 9 bases and 5 bases respectively, with 19 bases between them. Per germline, CDR1 LNHDA and CDR2 SQIVND (reference sequence). CDR3 size: 14 residues. As DNA, the CDR3 is TGTGCCAGCGCCGTTTCGGACAGCTATTATGGCTACACCTTC. It is translated as CASAVSDSYYGYTF.

The CDR3 bases are TGTGCCAGCAGCTTATCAGGGGCTAACGAAGCTTTCTTT. This encodes CASSLSGANEAFF. The chain is built from TRBV7-3 and TRBJ1-1; TRBD1 might be the D (6 bases). This CDR3 has 13 amino acids. V was shortened by 2 bases and J by 8 bases, with 12 bases between the two germline ends. Looked up from germline, CDR1 is SGHTA and CDR2 is FQGTGA. Based on the CDR3 plus reference TRBV7-3 and TRBJ1-1, the full variable domain is GAGVSQTPSNKVTEKGKYVELRCDPISGHTALYWYRQSLGQGPEFLIYFQGTGAADDSGLPNDRFFAVRPEGSVSTLKIQRTERGDSAVYLCASSLSGANEAFFGQGTRLTVV.

The chain has TRBV6-5 and TRBJ1-1; D might be TRBD1 (6 bases). Germline loops: CDR1 MNHEY, CDR2 SVGAGI. This CDR3 has 14 amino acids. Trimming removed 5 bases from V and 1 base from J, with 11 bases in between. The CDR3 sequence is CASSRGGWNTEAFF. CDR3 nucleotides: TGTGCCAGCAGTAGGGGGGGGTGGAACACTGAAGCTTTCTTT.

The gene calls are TRBV11-3 and TRBJ2-2; the D is unclear. Trimming took off 3 bases at V and 5 bases at J, with 7 bases between the two ends. Germline CDR1 is SGHNT and CDR2 is YENEEA. The CDR3 extends over 13 amino acids. The CDR3 coding sequence is TGTGCCAGCAGCTTGCAGGTGACCGGGGAGCTGTTTTTT. Translating gives CASSLQVTGELFF.

This clone was detected once. V usage is TRBV6-6 and J usage is TRBJ2-2; D possibly corresponds to TRBD1 (7 bases). V was trimmed by 6 bases and J by 6 bases, leaving 17 bases between them. This CDR3 has 15 residues. From germline, CDR1 is MNHNY and CDR2 SVGAGI (reference sequence). The CDR3 coding sequence is TGTGCCAGCAGACCCACAGGGGACTTAGCCGGGGAGCTGTTTTTT. It specifies CASRPTGDLAGELFF.

V is TRBV15 and J is TRBJ1-2; D call uncertain. CDR3 length: 12 residues. The germline gives CDR1 LNHNV, CDR2 YYDKDF (reference sequence). Between the trimmed V and J ends, which lost 1 base and 12 bases, there was a span of 12 bases. The CDR3 nucleotides are TGTGCCACCAGCAGAGCTAGTACGGAAAACACCTTC. Protein product: CATSRASTENTF. Full variable domain (rest looked up from reference TRBV15 and TRBJ1-2): DAMVIQNPRYQVTQFGKPVTLSCSQTLNHNVMYWYQQKSSQAPKLLFHYYDKDFNNEADTPDNFQSRRPNTSFCFLDIRSPGLGDTAMYLCATSRASTENTFGSGTRLTVV.

The genes are TRBV4-2 and TRBJ1-6; 7 bases are shared with TRBD1. The CDR3 loop spans 15 amino acids. J lost 9 bases, V lost 0 bases, and 5 bases had no gene match. Germline CDR1 reads LGHNA; CDR2 reads YNFKEQ. CDR3 in amino acids: CASSQDAGGSSPLHF. The DNA for the CDR3 is TGTGCCAGCAGCCAAGATGCAGGGGGAAGTTCACCCCTCCACTTT.

The chain uses TRBV12-3 or TRBV12-4 and TRBJ2-1, with a tentative D call TRBD1 (6 bases). The CDR3 spans 12 residues. V lost 4 bases and J 7 bases, leaving 8 bases between the germline ends. As DNA, the CDR3 is TGTGCCAGCAGTTCCAGGGGTAATGAGCAGTTCTTC. Protein product: CASSSRGNEQFF.

V gene TRBV30 combines with J gene TRBJ1-1; possibly TRBD1 for D (5 bases). CDR3 length: 17 residues. Germline V gene sequence: CDR1 GTSNPN, CDR2 SVGIG (reference sequence). V was clipped by 3 bases and J by 2 bases, with 22 bases between them. The CDR3 DNA follows: TGTGCCTGGAGCCTACCGATTACTCCAGGGCCAAACACTGAAGCTTTCTTT. This translates into CAWSLPITPGPNTEAFF.

This chain joins TRBV5-1 and TRBJ1-2, with D possibly TRBD1 on 5 matching bases. Looked up from germline, CDR1 is SGHRS and CDR2 is YFSETQ. V lost 4 bases and J 0 bases, leaving 13 bases between the germline ends. There are 15 residues in the CDR3. The CDR3 DNA is TGCGCCAGCAGCCCGGCAGGGCCAACTAACTATGGCTACACCTTC. It encodes CASSPAGPTNYGYTF.

The gene calls are TRBV6-4 and TRBJ1-3; D is unclear. V was shortened by 2 bases and J by 0 bases, with 8 bases between the two germline ends. The CDR3 extends over 15 amino acids. Germline values: CDR1 MRHNA, CDR2 SNTAGT. The CDR3 here is CASSDEGISGNTIYF. The CDR3 nucleotides are TGTGCCAGCAGTGACGAGGGCATCTCTGGAAACACCATATATTTT.

This clone was found once. The J gene is TRBJ1-5, the V gene TRBV6-6; 7 bases are shared with TRBD1. V lost 5 bases, J lost 5 bases, and 6 bases stayed unmatched. CDR1 and CDR2 from the germline V gene are MNHNY and SVGAGI (reference sequence). The length of the CDR3 is 14 residues. In DNA, the CDR3 is TGTGCCAGCAGTCGGACAGGCTCGGATCAGCCCCAGCATTTT. This gives the protein CASSRTGSDQPQHF.

This chain connects TRBV4-1 to TRBJ2-7; perhaps TRBD1 as D (6 bases). This CDR3 spans 17 amino acids. The V end lost 3 bases, the J end lost 5 bases, and 23 bases lay between the germline ends. Germline CDR1 is MGHRA and CDR2 is YSYEKL. Here the CDR3 DNA reads TGCGCCAGCAGCCATCCGGCCTGGGGTCCACAGGGAAACGAGCAGTACTTC. Its translation: CASSHPAWGPQGNEQYF.

This chain connects TRBV13 to TRBJ2-3; possibly TRBD2 for D (5 bases). CDR1 is PRHDT, CDR2 FYEKMQ, per germline (reference sequence). The CDR3 covers 15 residues. V gave up 7 bases and J gave up 4 bases, with 18 bases separating them. The DNA of the CDR3 is TGTGCCAGCACCTCACCGTCCGCGGGTGCAGATACGCAGTATTTT. It encodes CASTSPSAGADTQYF. Combining the CDR3 with reference TRBV13 and TRBJ2-3 gives the whole variable domain AAGVIQSPRHLIKEKRETATLKCYPIPRHDTVYWYQQGPGQDPQFLISFYEKMQSDKGSIPDRFSAQQFSDYHSELNMSSLELGDSALYFCASTSPSAGADTQYFGPGTRLTVL.

This clone was detected only once. This chain connects TRBV7-7 to TRBJ2-1, with D perhaps matching TRBD2 (6 bases). The ends were cut back, 2 bases at V and 7 bases at J, with 21 bases in the middle. The CDR3 is 17 amino acids. The germline gives CDR1 SSHAT, CDR2 FNYEAQ (reference sequence). CDR3 residues: CASSLTHRKAGMNEQFF. DNA of the CDR3: TGTGCCAGCAGCTTAACCCATAGGAAGGCGGGAATGAATGAGCAGTTCTTC. Combining the CDR3 with reference TRBV7-7 and TRBJ2-1 gives the whole variable domain GAGVSQSPRYKVTKRGQDVTLRCDPISSHATLYWYQQALGQGPEFLTYFNYEAQPDKSGLPSDRFSAERPEGSISTLTIQRTEQRDSAMYRCASSLTHRKAGMNEQFFGPGTRLTVL.

The CDR3 here is CASSSPREGSYEQYF. DNA of the CDR3: TGTGCCAGCAGTTCCCCCCGGGAGGGGAGCTACGAGCAGTACTTC. V is TRBV6-5 and J is TRBJ2-7; 8 bases line up with TRBD2. V shed 4 bases and J 3 bases; nucleotides not matched to a gene: 8. Germline loops: CDR1 MNHEY, CDR2 SVGAGI. This CDR3 has 15 amino acids.

This rearrangement joins TRBV27 to TRBJ2-1; 11 nucleotides line up with TRBD1. V trimming: 9 bases; J trimming: 7 bases; junction bases outside the gene matches: 2. CDR1 and CDR2 (germline): MNHEY, SMNVEV (reference sequence). The CDR3 consists of 12 residues. CDR3 DNA: TGTGCCAGTAGGGACAGGGGGAATGAGCAGTTCTTC. This encodes CASRDRGNEQFF.

The chain links TRBV5-1 to TRBJ1-2; D is ambiguous. V was clipped by 0 bases and J by 3 bases, with 3 bases between them. The CDR3 is 12 amino acids. Germline values: CDR1 SGHRS, CDR2 YFSETQ. CDR3 DNA sequence: TGCGCCAGCAGCTTGGACTACTATGGCTACACCTTC. It encodes CASSLDYYGYTF.

The CDR3 spells CASKPRGNHEQYF. DNA for the CDR3: TGTGCCAGCAAGCCTCGGGGGAACCACGAGCAGTACTTC. V and J are TRBV12-3 or TRBV12-4 and TRBJ2-7; possibly TRBD2 for D (6 bases). V shed 7 bases and J shed 5 bases, with 15 bases lying between them. CDR3 length: 13 amino acids.

Comments on this clone: Sequence at one end of the junction differs from germline and may be a read error. V usage is TRBV29-1 and J usage is TRBJ2-1; 8 nucleotides match TRBD1. The CDR3 covers 16 residues. Germline loops: CDR1 SQVTM, CDR2 ANQGSEA. Here the CDR3 DNA reads TGCAGCGTCGAAGACGACACCGGGACAGGTTACAATGAGCAGTTCTTC. It yields the protein CSVEDDTGTGYNEQFF.

Only one count was recorded for this clone. The genes are TRBV7-9 and TRBJ1-5; 7 positions match TRBD1. V dropped 4 bases and J dropped 6; count of bases not matched to a gene: 6. The CDR3 totals 14 residues. CDR1 and CDR2 from the germline V gene are SEHNR and FQNEAQ (reference sequence). CDR3 amino acids: CASSYTGASQPQHF. As DNA, the CDR3 is TGTGCCAGCAGCTACACAGGGGCGTCTCAGCCCCAGCATTTT.